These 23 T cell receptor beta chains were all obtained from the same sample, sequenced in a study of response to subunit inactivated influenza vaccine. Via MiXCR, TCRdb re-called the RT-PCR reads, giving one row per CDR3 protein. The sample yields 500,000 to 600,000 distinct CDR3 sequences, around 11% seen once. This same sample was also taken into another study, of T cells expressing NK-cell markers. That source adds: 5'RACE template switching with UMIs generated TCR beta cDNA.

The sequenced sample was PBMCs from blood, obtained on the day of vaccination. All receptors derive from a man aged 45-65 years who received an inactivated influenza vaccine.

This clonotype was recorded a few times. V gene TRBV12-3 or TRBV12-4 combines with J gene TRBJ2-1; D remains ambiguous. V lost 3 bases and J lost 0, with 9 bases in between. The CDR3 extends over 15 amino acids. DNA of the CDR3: TGTGCCAGCAGTTTGGGTATTCCCTCCTACAATGAGCAGTTCTTC. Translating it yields CASSLGIPSYNEQFF.

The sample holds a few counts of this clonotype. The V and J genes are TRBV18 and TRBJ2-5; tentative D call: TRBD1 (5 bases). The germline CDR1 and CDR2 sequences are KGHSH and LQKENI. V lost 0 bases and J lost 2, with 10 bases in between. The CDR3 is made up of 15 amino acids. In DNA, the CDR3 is TGTGCCAGCTCACCACCGAACAGGCGACAAGAGACCCAGTACTTC. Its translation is CASSPPNRRQETQYF.

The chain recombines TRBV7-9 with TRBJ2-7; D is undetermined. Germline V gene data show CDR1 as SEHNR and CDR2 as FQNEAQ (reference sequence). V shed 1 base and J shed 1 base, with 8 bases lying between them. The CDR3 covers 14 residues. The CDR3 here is CASSLEQPSYEQYF. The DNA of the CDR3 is TGTGCCAGCAGCTTAGAACAGCCGTCCTACGAGCAGTACTTC.

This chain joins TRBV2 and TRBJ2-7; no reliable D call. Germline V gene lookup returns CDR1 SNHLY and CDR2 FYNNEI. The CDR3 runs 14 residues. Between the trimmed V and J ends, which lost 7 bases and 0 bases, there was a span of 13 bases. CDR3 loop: CASNPRTDSYEQYF. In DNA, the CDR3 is TGTGCCAGCAATCCTCGGACGGACTCCTACGAGCAGTACTTC.

The CDR3 DNA reads as TGTGCCAGCAGCCGAAGAGGGGGGGCCACCGGGGAGCTGTTTTTT. Translation gives CASSRRGGATGELFF. The chain is built from TRBV3-1 and TRBJ2-2; the D gene is possibly TRBD2 (7 bases). V shed 4 bases and J shed 4 bases, with 13 bases lying between them. This CDR3 has 15 residues. The germline CDR1 and CDR2 sequences are LGHDT and YNNKEL (reference sequence).

DNA of the CDR3: TGTGCCAGCAGTCGAGGACACGTCTACGAGCAGTACTTC. Its protein product is CASSRGHVYEQYF. The rearrangement joins TRBV12-3 or TRBV12-4 to TRBJ2-7, with D tentatively TRBD1 (5 bases). The ends were cut back, 5 bases at V and 3 bases at J, with 11 bases in the middle. The CDR3 contains 13 residues.

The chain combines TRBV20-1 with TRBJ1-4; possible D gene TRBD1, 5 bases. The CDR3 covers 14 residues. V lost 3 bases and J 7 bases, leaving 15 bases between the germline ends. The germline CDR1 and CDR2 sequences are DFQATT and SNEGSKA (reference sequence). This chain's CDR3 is CSASVGGRGEKLFF. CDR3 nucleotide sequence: TGCAGTGCTAGCGTTGGGGGGAGAGGTGAAAAACTGTTTTTT.

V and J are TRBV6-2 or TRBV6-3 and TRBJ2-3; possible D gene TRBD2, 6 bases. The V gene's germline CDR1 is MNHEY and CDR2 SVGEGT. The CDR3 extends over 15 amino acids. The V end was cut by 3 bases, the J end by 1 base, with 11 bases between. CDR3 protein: CASSYLRGGTDTQYF. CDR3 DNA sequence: TGTGCCAGCAGTTATCTGCGGGGAGGCACAGATACGCAGTATTTT.

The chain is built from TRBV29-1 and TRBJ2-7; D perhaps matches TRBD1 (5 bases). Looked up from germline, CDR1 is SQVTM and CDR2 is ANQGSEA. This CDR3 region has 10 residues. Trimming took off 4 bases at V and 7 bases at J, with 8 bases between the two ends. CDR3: CSVVTGEQYF. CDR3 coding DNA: TGCAGCGTTGTTACAGGAGAGCAGTACTTC.

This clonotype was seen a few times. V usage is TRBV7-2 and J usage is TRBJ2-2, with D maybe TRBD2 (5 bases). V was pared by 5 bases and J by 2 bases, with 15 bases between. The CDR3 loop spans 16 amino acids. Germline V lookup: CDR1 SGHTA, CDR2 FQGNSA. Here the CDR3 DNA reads TGTGCCAGCAGCCAGCGGACTTCACCCAACACCGGGGAGCTGTTTTTT. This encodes CASSQRTSPNTGELFF.

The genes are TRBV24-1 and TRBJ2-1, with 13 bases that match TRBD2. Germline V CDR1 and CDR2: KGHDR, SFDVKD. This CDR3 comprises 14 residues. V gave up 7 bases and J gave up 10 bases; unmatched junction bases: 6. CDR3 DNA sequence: TGTGCCACCAGGGGACTAGCGGGGACCTGGGAGCAGTTCTTC. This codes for CATRGLAGTWEQFF.

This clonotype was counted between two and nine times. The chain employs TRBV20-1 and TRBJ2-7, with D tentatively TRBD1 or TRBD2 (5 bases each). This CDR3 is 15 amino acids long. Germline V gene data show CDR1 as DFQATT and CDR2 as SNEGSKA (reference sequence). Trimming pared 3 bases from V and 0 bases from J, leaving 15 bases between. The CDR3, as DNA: TGCAGTGCTAGGGGACGCCCGCTCCCCTCCTACGAGCAGTACTTC. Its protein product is CSARGRPLPSYEQYF.

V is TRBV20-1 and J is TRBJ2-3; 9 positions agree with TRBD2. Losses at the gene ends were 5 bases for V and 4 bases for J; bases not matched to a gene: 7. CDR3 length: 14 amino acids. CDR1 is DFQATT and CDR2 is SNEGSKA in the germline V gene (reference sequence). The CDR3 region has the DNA TGCAGTGCTGGAGGACTAGCGACGTCAGATACGCAGTATTTT. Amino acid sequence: CSAGGLATSDTQYF.

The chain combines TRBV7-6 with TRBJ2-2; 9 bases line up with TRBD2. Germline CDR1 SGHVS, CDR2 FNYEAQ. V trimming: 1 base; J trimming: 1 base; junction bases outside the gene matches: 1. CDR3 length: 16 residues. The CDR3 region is CASSLETSGNTGELFF. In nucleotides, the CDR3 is TGTGCCAGCAGCTTAGAGACTAGCGGGAACACCGGGGAGCTGTTTTTT.

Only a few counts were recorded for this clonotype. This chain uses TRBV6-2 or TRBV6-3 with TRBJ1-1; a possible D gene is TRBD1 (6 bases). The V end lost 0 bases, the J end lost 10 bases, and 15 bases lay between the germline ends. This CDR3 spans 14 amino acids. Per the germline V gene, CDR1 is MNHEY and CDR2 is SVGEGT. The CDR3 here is CASSYSTGRSAAFF. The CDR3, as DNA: TGTGCCAGCAGTTACTCGACAGGACGAAGTGCAGCTTTCTTT.

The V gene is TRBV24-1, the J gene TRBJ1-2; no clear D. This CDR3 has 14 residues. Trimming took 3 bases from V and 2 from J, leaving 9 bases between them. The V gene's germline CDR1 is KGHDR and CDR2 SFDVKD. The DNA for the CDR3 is TGTGCCACCAGTGATCGAGGAGCAAACTATGGCTACACCTTC. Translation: CATSDRGANYGYTF.

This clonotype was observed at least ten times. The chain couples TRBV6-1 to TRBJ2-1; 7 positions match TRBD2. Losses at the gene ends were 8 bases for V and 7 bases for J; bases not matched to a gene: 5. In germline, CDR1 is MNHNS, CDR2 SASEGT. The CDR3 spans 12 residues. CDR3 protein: CASWEGWNEQFF. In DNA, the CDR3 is TGTGCCAGCTGGGAGGGTTGGAATGAGCAGTTCTTC.

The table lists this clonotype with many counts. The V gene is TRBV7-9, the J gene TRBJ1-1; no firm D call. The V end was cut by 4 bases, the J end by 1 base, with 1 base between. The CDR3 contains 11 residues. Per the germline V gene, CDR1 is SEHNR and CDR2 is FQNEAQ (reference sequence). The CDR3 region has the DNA TGTGCCAGCAGCTGGAACACTGAAGCTTTCTTT. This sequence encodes CASSWNTEAFF.

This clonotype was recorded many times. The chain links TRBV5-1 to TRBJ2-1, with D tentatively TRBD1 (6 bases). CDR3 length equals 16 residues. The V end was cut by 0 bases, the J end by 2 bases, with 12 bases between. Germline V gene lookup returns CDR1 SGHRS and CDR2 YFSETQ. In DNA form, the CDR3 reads TGCGCCAGCAGCTTGGTAGGCACAGGGCCCTACAATGAGCAGTTCTTC. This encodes CASSLVGTGPYNEQFF.

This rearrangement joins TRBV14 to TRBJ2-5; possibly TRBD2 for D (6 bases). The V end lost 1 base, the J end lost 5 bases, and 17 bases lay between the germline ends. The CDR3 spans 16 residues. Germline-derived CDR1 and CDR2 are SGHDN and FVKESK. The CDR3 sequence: CASSQVISVGSETQYF. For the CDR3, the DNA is TGTGCCAGCAGCCAAGTTATAAGTGTCGGGAGCGAGACCCAGTACTTC.

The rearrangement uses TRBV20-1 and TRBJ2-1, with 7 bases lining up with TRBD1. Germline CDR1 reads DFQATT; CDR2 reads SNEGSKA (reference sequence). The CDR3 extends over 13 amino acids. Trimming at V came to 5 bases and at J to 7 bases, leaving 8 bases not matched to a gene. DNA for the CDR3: TGCAGTGCTGGGAGACAGGGTTGGAATGAGCAGTTCTTC. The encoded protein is CSAGRQGWNEQFF.

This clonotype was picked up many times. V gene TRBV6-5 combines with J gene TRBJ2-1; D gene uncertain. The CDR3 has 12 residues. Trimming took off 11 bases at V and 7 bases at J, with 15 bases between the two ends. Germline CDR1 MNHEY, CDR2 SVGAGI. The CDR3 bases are TGTGCCGTAGCACTACCTGATAATGAGCAGTTCTTC. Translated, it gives CAVALPDNEQFF.

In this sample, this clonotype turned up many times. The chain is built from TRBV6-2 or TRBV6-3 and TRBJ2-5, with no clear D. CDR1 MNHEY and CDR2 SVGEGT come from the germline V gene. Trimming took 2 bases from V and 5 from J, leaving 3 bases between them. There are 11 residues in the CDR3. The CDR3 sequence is CASSYTETQYF. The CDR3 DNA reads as TGTGCCAGCAGTTACACGGAGACCCAGTACTTC.